This T cell receptor (beta chain) was identified in a study of T-cell reconstitution after alpha-beta-depleted transplantation in children. This CDR3 region has 15 residues. Trimming cost V 0 bases and J 8 bases, with 17 bases left between them. The germline V gene has CDR1 DFQATT and CDR2 SNEGSKA (reference sequence). Preparation of the TCRbeta library was carried out with unique molecular identifiers. From the PCR reads, TCRdb called clonotypes with MiXCR, one entry per CDR3 protein. The sample comprises 150,000 to 250,000 distinct CDR3 sequences, just over 14% of which are singletons, and about 12% rests with the top ten. This clonotype was counted a few times.

This TCR derives from a human donor who donated a stem cell graft to a child with acute lymphoblastic leukemia. Sequenced material: PBMCs from the stem cell graft donor, taken from the stem cell graft. The V call is TRBV20-1, the J call TRBJ2-1; possible D gene TRBD1, 7 bases. The CDR3, as DNA: TGCAGTGCTAGAGATTCGGAGGGGGCCGGGTATGAGCAGTTCTTC. It specifies CSARDSEGAGYEQFF.